This TCR beta chain comes out of a study of blood T cell repertoires in COVID-19. Study background: Sites across the United States, Italy and Spain contributed samples from acute and convalescent COVID-19. PBMCs, B-cell-depleted T cells, or T cells provided the cDNA or gDNA that made up the material.

Per the authors' pipeline: Amplification from reference gene primers served as the basis for estimated nucleated cell counts. TCRdb's table, derived via immunoSEQ multiplex PCR, lists solely in-frame clones and lacks some. V and J calls and clone size are those listed in that table; D and trimming were worked out from the DNA. The sample shows approximately 37,000 clones, approximately 88% of them seen only once. The TCR sequence derives from a human donor in a cohort sampled during active COVID-19. The sample comprised peripheral blood.

The CDR3 is CASSGGQYQETQYF. CDR3 DNA sequence: TGTGCCAGCTCAGGAGGGCAGTACCAAGAGACCCAGTACTTC. The V call is TRBV7-9, the J call TRBJ2-5, with TRBD2 as a possible D gene (6 bases). The CDR3 is 14 residues long. Germline V gives CDR1 SEHNR, CDR2 FQNEAQ (reference sequence). The germline V and J ends were trimmed by 8 bases and 0 bases, with 13 bases remaining between them.